The sequence of this T cell receptor beta chain was determined in a study of cytomegalovirus exposure and HLA in healthy donors. PCR employed 60 Vbeta and 13 Jbeta primers. Using immunoSEQ multiplex PCR, the repertoire was profiled, and TCRdb retains in-frame clones only, with some absent. The sample consists of about 230,000 clones, approximately 87% of them appearing once. Germline V gene lookup returns CDR1 LNHDA and CDR2 SQIVND (reference sequence). The CDR3 has 17 residues. Losses at the gene ends were 5 bases for V and 6 bases for J; bases not matched to a gene: 18. Study-level results: The study listed 164 cytomegalovirus-associated TCR beta chains.

Concerning this clone: Antigen: not known.

The chain has TRBV19 and TRBJ2-7, with 8 bases identical to TRBD1. This clonotype originated in a human donor in good health. The sequenced sample consisted of PBMCs. CDR3 loop: CASSPDRDRRLLAEQYF. The DNA of the CDR3 is TGTGCCAGTAGTCCAGACCGGGACAGGAGGCTGCTGGCCGAGCAGTACTTC. The variable domain in full, with the rest retrieved from reference TRBV19 and TRBJ2-7, is DGGITQSPKYLFRKEGQNVTLSCEQNLNHDAMYWYRQDPGQGLRLIYYSQIVNDFQKGDIAEGYSVSREKKESFPLTVTSAQKNPTAFYLCASSPDRDRRLLAEQYFGPGTRLTVT.